These 5 T cell receptor beta chains were all obtained from the same sample, sequenced in a study of T cells after posttransplantation cyclophosphamide. Control samples came 1 year after myeloablative marrow transplants with methotrexate plus calcineurin inhibitor. Generated by immunoSEQ multiplex PCR, the TCRdb table keeps only in-frame clones and is missing some. The sample has thousands of clones; roughly 80% are singletons. The material was PBMCs, obtained after an allogeneic stem cell transplant with a calcineurin inhibitor and methotrexate. These TCRs come from a male patient between 40 and 50 years old who received an allogeneic stem cell transplant from an unrelated donor, was CMV-positive, and had chronic GVHD only. Part of the T cells may come from the graft donor.

The sample holds one count of this clone. The V and J genes are TRBV20-1 and TRBJ1-2; maybe TRBD1 (5 bases). V was cut by 6 bases and J by 8 bases, with 10 bases left in between. This CDR3 has 10 residues. The germline V gene has CDR1 DFQATT and CDR2 SNEGSKA (reference sequence). In DNA form, the CDR3 reads TGCAGTGCACACCAGGGCGGCTACACCTTC. Encoded protein: CSAHQGGYTF.

V is TRBV7-9 and J is TRBJ1-1; TRBD1 might be the D (6 bases). V was cut by 5 bases and J by 0 bases, with 13 bases left in between. The CDR3 runs to 15 residues. CDR1 SEHNR and CDR2 FQNEAQ come from the germline V gene (reference sequence). The CDR3: CASSPQGRMNTEAFF. DNA of the CDR3: TGTGCCAGCAGCCCCCAGGGGCGAATGAACACTGAAGCTTTCTTT.

This clone was observed a few times. The rearrangement joins TRBV19 to TRBJ1-4; 7 bases line up with TRBD1. The J segment lost 7 bases and the V segment lost 5 bases, leaving 4 bases of the junction unmatched. Germline values: CDR1 LNHDA, CDR2 SQIVND (reference sequence). The length of the CDR3 is 13 residues. The CDR3 DNA reads as TGTGCCAGTAGTTACAGGGGTGGTGAAAAACTGTTTTTT. It yields the protein CASSYRGGEKLFF. The full variable domain, completed using reference TRBV19 and TRBJ1-4, is DGGITQSPKYLFRKEGQNVTLSCEQNLNHDAMYWYRQDPGQGLRLIYYSQIVNDFQKGDIAEGYSVSREKKESFPLTVTSAQKNPTAFYLCASSYRGGEKLFFGSGTQLSVL.

The V call is TRBV19, the J call TRBJ1-4; D ambiguous. Germline CDR1 reads LNHDA; CDR2 reads SQIVND (reference sequence). V lost 6 bases to trimming and J lost 2 bases, with 13 bases between them. CDR3 length: 15 residues. The CDR3 nucleotides are TGTGCCAGTAGGGTAGACGACAAGACTAATGAAAAACTGTTTTTT. Translation gives CASRVDDKTNEKLFF.

CDR3 sequence: CASSLSREGAQETQYF. In nucleotides, the CDR3 is TGTGCCAGCAGTTTATCGAGAGAGGGGGCCCAAGAGACCCAGTACTTC. The rearrangement joins TRBV27 to TRBJ2-5, with 7 nucleotides matching TRBD1. The length of the CDR3 is 16 residues. V shed 0 bases and J 1 base; nucleotides not matched to a gene: 5. CDR1 MNHEY and CDR2 SMNVEV come from the germline V gene (reference sequence).